This T cell receptor (beta chain) was recorded in a study of beta chain features in type 1 diabetes. The entirety of the isolated RNA underwent reverse transcription, so expressed TCRB transcripts were sequenced. Generated by immunoSEQ multiplex PCR, the TCRdb table keeps only in-frame clones and is missing some. The sample yields 630,000 or so clones, over 12% seen once. Notes on the study in general: In comparison with healthy donors, patients had naive, central memory and Treg TCRB repertoires that appeared more similar. Shorter TCRB CDR3s, moderately but significantly so, marked every one of the four CD4+ subsets in Type 1 diabetes patients.

This CDR3 region has 17 residues. CDR1 and CDR2 from the germline V gene are GTSNPN and SVGIG (reference sequence). On this clone itself: The antigen is not known. Germline is not matched at one junction end, which may reflect a read error.

Sequencing input: naive CD4+ T cells from blood. J is TRBJ1-4 and V is TRBV30; 9 nucleotides match TRBD1. The receptor was isolated from a man between 18 and 29 years old with type 1 diabetes. The CDR3 region has the DNA TGTGCCTGGAGTGTACAACAAGGACAGGGGATGGGTGAGACTCGGGCTTTT. This encodes CAWSVQQGQGMGETRAF.